This is a list of T cell receptor beta chains from one sample in a study of blood T cell repertoires in COVID-19. Sequencing used immunoSEQ multiplex PCR; TCRdb keeps in-frame clones, though not all of them. The table shows over 200,000 clones, with 75% to 95% occurring only once. Material for sequencing was peripheral blood. Receptors were obtained from a person aged 18-35 years with COVID-19, enrolled during active disease. Both conserved end residues are part of each CDR3. A D gene is named only where the DNA matches it firmly. Clone size is stated in some rows and not others, as once, few, many or a class when expanded.

V gene	D gene	J gene	clone size	CDR3 protein	CDR3 DNA
TRBV11-3	TRBD2	TRBJ2-3	-	CASSGASGSDTQYF	TGTGCCAGCTCCGGGGCTAGCGGGAGCGATACGCAGTATTTT
TRBV5-8	TRBD1	TRBJ2-5	-	CASSLEGDREAWETQYF	TGTGCCAGCAGCTTGGAAGGGGACAGGGAAGCTTGGGAGACCCAGTACTTC
TRBV18	-	TRBJ2-7	-	CASSPGSPPWSGEQYF	TGTGCCAGCTCACCAGGTTCGCCCCCCTGGTCCGGCGAGCAGTACTTC
TRBV29-1	-	TRBJ2-2	-	CSVVGTNTGELFF	TGCAGCGTTGTGGGGACAAACACCGGGGAGCTGTTTTTT
TRBV11-2	-	TRBJ1-1	-	CASSLDGNPNTEAFF	TGTGCCAGCAGCTTAGATGGCAACCCTAACACTGAAGCTTTCTTT
TRBV6-5	-	TRBJ2-5	-	CASRRMDWGETQYF	TGTGCCAGCAGACGAATGGACTGGGGTGAGACCCAGTACTTC
TRBV10-1	TRBD2	TRBJ2-1	-	CASSETSGRNNEQFF	TGCGCCAGCAGTGAGACTAGCGGGAGGAACAATGAGCAGTTCTTC
TRBV7-9	TRBD2	TRBJ2-5	once	CASSISGGGQETQYF	TGTGCCAGCTCGATTAGCGGGGGTGGGCAAGAGACCCAGTACTTC
TRBV11-2	-	TRBJ2-1	-	CASRSGGIEQFF	TGTGCCAGCAGATCTGGTGGCATTGAGCAGTTCTTC
TRBV12-3/TRBV12-4	-	TRBJ1-2	-	CASSLGSGYTF	TGTGCCAGCAGTTTGGGCTCCGGCTACACCTTC
TRBV5-1	TRBD1	TRBJ2-5	-	CASSSSTGGAETQYF	TGCGCCAGCAGCAGTTCGACAGGGGGCGCGGAGACCCAGTACTTC
TRBV12-3/TRBV12-4	-	TRBJ2-3	-	CASSFFTDTQYF	TGTGCCAGCAGTTTCTTCACAGATACGCAGTATTTT
TRBV4-1	-	TRBJ2-1	-	CASSRPTKAGEQFF	TGCGCCAGCAGCCGACCAACCAAAGCAGGTGAGCAGTTCTTC
TRBV6-5	TRBD2	TRBJ2-5	once	CASSHAGDQETQYF	TGTGCCAGCAGCCATGCGGGGGACCAAGAGACCCAGTACTTC
TRBV29-1	TRBD1	TRBJ1-2	-	CSVGTDYGYTF	TGCAGCGTCGGGACAGACTATGGCTACACCTTC
TRBV6-5	TRBD2	TRBJ2-1	-	CASRQREYNEQFF	TGTGCCAGCAGGCAGCGGGAGTACAATGAGCAGTTCTTC
TRBV11-2	TRBD1	TRBJ2-7	-	CANSLGTGAHEQYF	TGTGCCAACAGCTTGGGCACAGGGGCACACGAGCAGTACTTC
TRBV7-9	TRBD1	TRBJ1-2	-	CASSGSTGYGYTF	TGTGCCAGCAGCGGCTCGACAGGGTATGGCTACACCTTC
TRBV10-3	-	TRBJ2-3	-	CAISVGAAFTDTQYF	TGTGCCATCAGTGTGGGGGCCGCCTTCACAGATACGCAGTATTTT
TRBV18	TRBD1	TRBJ2-3	-	CASSQPGQGTDTQYF	TGTGCCAGCTCACAGCCGGGACAGGGGACAGATACGCAGTATTTT
TRBV6-5	-	TRBJ2-6	-	CAGRDWANVLTF	TGTGCGGGGCGGGATTGGGCCAACGTCCTGACTTTC
TRBV5-1	TRBD1	TRBJ2-7	-	CASRGDSTYEQYF	TGCGCCAGCAGGGGGGACAGTACCTACGAGCAGTACTTC
TRBV2	-	TRBJ2-5	-	CASRGDQETQYF	TGTGCCAGCAGGGGAGACCAAGAGACCCAGTACTTC
TRBV5-1	-	TRBJ1-2	-	CASSAGEYGYTF	TGCGCCAGTAGTGCGGGGGAGTATGGCTACACCTTC